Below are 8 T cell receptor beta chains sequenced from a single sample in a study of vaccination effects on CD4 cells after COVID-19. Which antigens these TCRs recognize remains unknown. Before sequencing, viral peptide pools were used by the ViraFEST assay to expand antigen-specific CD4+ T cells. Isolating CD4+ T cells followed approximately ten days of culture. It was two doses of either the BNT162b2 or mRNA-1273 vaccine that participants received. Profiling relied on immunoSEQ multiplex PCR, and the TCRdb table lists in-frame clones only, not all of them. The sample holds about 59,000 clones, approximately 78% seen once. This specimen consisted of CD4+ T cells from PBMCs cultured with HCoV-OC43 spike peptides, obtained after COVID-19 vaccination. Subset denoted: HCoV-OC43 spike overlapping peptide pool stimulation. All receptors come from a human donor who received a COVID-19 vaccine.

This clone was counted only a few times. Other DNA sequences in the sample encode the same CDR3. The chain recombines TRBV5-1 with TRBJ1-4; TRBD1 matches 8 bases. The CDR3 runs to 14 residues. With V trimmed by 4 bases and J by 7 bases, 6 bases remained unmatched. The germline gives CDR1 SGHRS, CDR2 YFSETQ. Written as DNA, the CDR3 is TGCGCCAGCAGCCTTGGACAGGGAGGTGAAAAACTGTTTTTT. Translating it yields CASSLGQGGEKLFF.

The CDR3, as DNA: TGTGCAAAGACAGCTGGCGACACAGATACGCAGTATTTT. It encodes CAKTAGDTDTQYF. The V and J genes are TRBV30 and TRBJ2-3; TRBD1 is a possible D gene (5 bases). The germline gives CDR1 GTSNPN, CDR2 SVGIG (reference sequence). The CDR3 spans 13 residues.

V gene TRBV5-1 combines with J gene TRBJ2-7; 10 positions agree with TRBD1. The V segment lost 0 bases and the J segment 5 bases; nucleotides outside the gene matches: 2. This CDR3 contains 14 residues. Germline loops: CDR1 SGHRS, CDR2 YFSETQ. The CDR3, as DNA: TGCGCCAGCAGCTTGGGGACAGGGGGTAACGAGCAGTACGTC. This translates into CASSLGTGGNEQYV.

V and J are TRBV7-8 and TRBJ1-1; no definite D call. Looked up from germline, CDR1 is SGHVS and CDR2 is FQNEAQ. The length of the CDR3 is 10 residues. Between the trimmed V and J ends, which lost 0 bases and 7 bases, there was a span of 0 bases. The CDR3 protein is CASSLAEAFF. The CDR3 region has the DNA TGTGCCAGCAGCTTAGCTGAAGCTTTCTTT.

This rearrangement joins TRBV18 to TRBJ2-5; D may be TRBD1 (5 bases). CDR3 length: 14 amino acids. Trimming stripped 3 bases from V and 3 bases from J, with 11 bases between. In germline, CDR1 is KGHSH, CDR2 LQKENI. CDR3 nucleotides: TGTGCCAGCTCACCGGTTGACAGCAAAGAGACCCAGTACTTC. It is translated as CASSPVDSKETQYF.

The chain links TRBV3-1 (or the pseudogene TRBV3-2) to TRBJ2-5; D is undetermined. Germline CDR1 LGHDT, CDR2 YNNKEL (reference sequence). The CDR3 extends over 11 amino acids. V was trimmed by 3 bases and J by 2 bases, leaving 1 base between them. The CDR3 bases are TGTGCCAGCAGCCAGCAAGAGACCCAGTACTTC. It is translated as CASSQQETQYF.

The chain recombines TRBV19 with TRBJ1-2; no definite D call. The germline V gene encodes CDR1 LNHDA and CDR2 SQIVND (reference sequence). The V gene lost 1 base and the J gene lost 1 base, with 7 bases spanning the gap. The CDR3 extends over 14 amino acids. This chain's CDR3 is CASSIGRVNYGYTF. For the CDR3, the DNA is TGTGCCAGTAGTATAGGGAGGGTTAACTATGGCTACACCTTC.

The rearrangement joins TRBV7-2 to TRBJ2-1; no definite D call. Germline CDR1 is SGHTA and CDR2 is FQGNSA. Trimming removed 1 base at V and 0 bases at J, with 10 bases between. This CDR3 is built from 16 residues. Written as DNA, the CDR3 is TGTGCCAGCAGCTTAGGATATTCCTACTCCTACAATGAGCAGTTCTTC. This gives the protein CASSLGYSYSYNEQFF.